The entry that follows covers one T cell receptor beta chain sequence. V gave up 4 bases and J gave up 6 bases, with 16 bases separating them. The CDR3 consists of 15 residues. CDR1 LNHDA and CDR2 SQIVND come from the germline V gene (reference sequence). The sample is drawn from a study of blood T cell repertoires in COVID-19. About the research overall: Both acute and convalescent COVID-19 samples were obtained from the United States, Italy and Spain.

As processed by the authors: Cell counts per sample came from amplifying reference gene primers. The table came from immunoSEQ multiplex PCR; TCRdb's copy has only in-frame clones and leaves some out. V and J calls and clone size follow that table, whereas D and trimming were derived from the DNA. Of hundreds of thousands of clones in the sample, over 75% were seen once. The chain couples TRBV19 to TRBJ2-1; unclear D gene. Specimen: peripheral blood. The clonotype was recovered from a man older than 75 with acute or convalescent COVID-19. The CDR3 DNA follows: TGTGCCAGTAGTACCCAACGAGCCCGCTTCAATGAGCAGTTCTTC. Translating it yields CASSTQRARFNEQFF.